These 21 T cell receptor beta chains share one sample of origin, sequenced in a study of blood T cell repertoires in COVID-19 (dated by TCRdb to the early 2020s). The method was the immunoSEQ multiplex PCR assay. TCRdb's version of the immuneACCESS table is confined to in-frame rearrangements and falls short of the full clone set. An unresolved V gene accounts for under half of the shortfall where checked; the remainder is of unknown origin. Across this sample there are 70,000 to 100,000 clones, with roughly 91% seen only once. Roughly 5% of the sample comes from the top ten. The sample taken for sequencing was peripheral blood. These receptors came from a woman aged 80 or older with active COVID-19.

The CDR3: CASSMASGRANGGELFF. CDR3 DNA sequence: TGTGCCAGTAGTATGGCTAGCGGGAGGGCCAATGGCGGGGAGCTGTTTTTT. The V gene is TRBV19, the J gene TRBJ2-2, with 12 bases fitting TRBD2. Unmatched junction bases numbered 9, after V lost 3 bases and J lost 7 bases. Germline V gives CDR1 LNHDA, CDR2 SQIVND (reference sequence). The CDR3 contains 17 residues.

The chain combines TRBV29-1 with TRBJ2-3, with a possible D match to TRBD1 (6 bases). The CDR3 contains 12 residues. Germline V lookup: CDR1 SQVTM, CDR2 ANQGSEA. V was cut by 7 bases and J by 3 bases, with 11 bases left in between. The chain's CDR3 is CSAHQGTDTQYF. DNA of the CDR3: TGCAGCGCACACCAGGGGACAGATACGCAGTATTTT.

V gene TRBV25-1 combines with J gene TRBJ2-3; D remains unclear. CDR3 length: 15 amino acids. Trimming pared 5 bases from V and 11 bases from J, leaving 23 bases between. Germline-derived CDR1 and CDR2 are MGHDK and SYGVNS. CDR3 nucleotides: TGTGCCAGCAGTTCAGACGAAGCTGCAGGCTTAGGGCAGTATTTT. Its translation: CASSSDEAAGLGQYF.

The chain recombines TRBV12-2 with TRBJ2-5; the table's TRBD2 call for D was not verified on the DNA. TRBV12-2 has pseudogene status. The CDR3 spans 19 residues. The CDR3 bases are TGTGCAAGTCGCTTAGCGGCTAACGGGACTAGCGGGATAAAAGAGACCCAGTACTTC. It encodes CASRLAANGTSGIKETQYF.

DNA of the CDR3: TGTGCCAGCAGTCCGGACAGCTCTGGAAACACCATATATTTT. It specifies CASSPDSSGNTIYF. This chain joins TRBV27 and TRBJ1-3; a weak D match, TRBD1 (6 bases). CDR3 size: 14 residues. The V and J ends lost 5 bases and 0 bases respectively, with 8 bases between them. Germline values: CDR1 MNHEY, CDR2 SMNVEV (reference sequence).

This sequence joins TRBV4-3 and TRBJ2-3; D might be TRBD2 (6 bases). This CDR3 comprises 17 residues. V lost 0 bases and J 0 bases, leaving 13 bases between the germline ends. Germline V CDR1 and CDR2: LGHNA, YSLEER. In nucleotides, the CDR3 is TGCGCCAGCAGCCAAGAGTTCGGGAGAGCTAGCACAGATACGCAGTATTTT. It encodes CASSQEFGRASTDTQYF.

The chain is built from TRBV18 and TRBJ1-4; D unclear. This CDR3 region has 14 residues. V lost 2 bases and J 8 bases, leaving 12 bases between the germline ends. CDR1 and CDR2 from the germline V gene are KGHSH and LQKENI. The CDR3 region is CASSPDRLAEKLFF. The DNA of the CDR3 is TGTGCCAGCTCACCAGATAGACTTGCGGAAAAACTGTTTTTT.

This chain uses TRBV20-1 with TRBJ2-7; no reliable D call. Germline CDR1 and CDR2: DFQATT and SNEGSKA (reference sequence). With 3 bases removed from V and 2 bases from J, the gap between germline ends came to 11 bases. There are 13 residues in the CDR3. The CDR3 reads CSASSGSTYEQYF. The CDR3 DNA follows: TGCAGTGCTAGTAGTGGCAGTACCTACGAGCAGTACTTC.

This clone was observed a few times. The CDR3 DNA follows: TGTGCCAGCAGATCGGACAGGGGGCCCACAGATACGCAGTATTTT. This sequence encodes CASRSDRGPTDTQYF. The rearrangement uses TRBV7-6 and TRBJ2-3, with 11 bases aligning to TRBD1. CDR1 is SGHVS, CDR2 FNYEAQ, per germline. The V gene end was trimmed by 6 bases and the J gene end by 2 bases; junction bases not matched to a gene: 4. This CDR3 contains 15 residues. The complete variable domain, with remaining parts taken from reference TRBV7-6 and TRBJ2-3, reads GAGVSQSPRYKVTKRGQDVALRCDPISGHVSLYWYRQALGQGPEFLTYFNYEAQQDKSGLPNDRFSAERPEGSISTLTIQRTEQRDSAMYRCASRSDRGPTDTQYFGPGTRLTVL.

This chain joins TRBV6-5 and TRBJ2-5; 8 nucleotides align to TRBD1. The CDR3 is 15 residues long. V lost 5 bases, J lost 6 bases, and 11 bases stayed unmatched. Germline CDR1 MNHEY, CDR2 SVGAGI. This CDR3 is CASSKPSRGLKTQYF. The CDR3, as DNA: TGTGCCAGCAGTAAACCAAGCAGGGGGCTGAAGACCCAGTACTTC.

The chain recombines TRBV7-9 with TRBJ1-2; D unresolved. With 8 bases removed from V and 7 bases from J, the gap between germline ends came to 14 bases. Looked up from germline, CDR1 is SEHNR and CDR2 is FQNEAQ (reference sequence). The CDR3 is made up of 12 amino acids. CDR3: CASGAHSFGYTF. DNA of the CDR3: TGTGCCAGCGGCGCGCACAGTTTTGGCTACACCTTC.

The rearrangement joins TRBV10-3 to TRBJ2-2, with D hard to call. V was trimmed by 4 bases and J by 1 base, leaving 10 bases between them. The CDR3 is made up of 15 amino acids. CDR1 and CDR2 (germline): ENHRY, SYGVKD. Here the CDR3 DNA reads TGTGCCATCAGTGGAGGAGCGAGGAACACCGGGGAGCTGTTTTTT. Its translation: CAISGGARNTGELFF.

This sequence joins TRBV18 and TRBJ2-5; a weak D match, TRBD2 (7 bases). From germline, CDR1 is KGHSH and CDR2 LQKENI. Trimming removed 3 bases from V and 5 bases from J, with 13 bases in between. This CDR3 comprises 14 residues. Here the CDR3 reads CASSPTGGGETQYF. The CDR3, as DNA: TGTGCCAGCTCACCCACGGGGGGCGGCGAGACCCAGTACTTC. Together with reference TRBV18 and TRBJ2-5, the CDR3 gives the full variable domain: NAGVMQNPRHLVRRRGQEARLRCSPMKGHSHVYWYRQLPEEGLKFMVYLQKENIIDESGMPKERFSAEFPKEGPSILRIQQVVRGDSAAYFCASSPTGGGETQYFGPGTRLLVL.

The chain recombines TRBV5-1 with TRBJ2-3; 13 bases fit TRBD2. V shed 4 bases and J 2 bases; nucleotides not matched to a gene: 7. Germline values: CDR1 SGHRS, CDR2 YFSETQ. The CDR3 spans 17 residues. CDR3 region: CASSLSGLAGPTDTQYF. As DNA, the CDR3 is TGCGCCAGCAGCCTTTCGGGACTAGCGGGACCCACAGATACGCAGTATTTT.

The chain recombines TRBV7-2 with TRBJ2-3, with D possibly being TRBD2 (6 bases). V lost 0 bases and J 0 bases, leaving 10 bases between the germline ends. The CDR3 contains 16 residues. Germline V CDR1 and CDR2: SGHTA, FQGNSA. CDR3 DNA sequence: TGTGCCAGCAGCTTAGCGGTAGCGGCTAGCACAGATACGCAGTATTTT. It codes for CASSLAVAASTDTQYF.

The CDR3 DNA reads as TGTGCCAGCAGTGTTAGGCAGGGGCTTCAAAACATTCAGTACTTC. Translation gives CASSVRQGLQNIQYF. The chain employs TRBV2 and TRBJ2-4; D may be TRBD1 (6 bases). The V and J ends lost 4 bases and 5 bases respectively, with 15 bases between them. Per germline, CDR1 SNHLY and CDR2 FYNNEI. This CDR3 comprises 15 residues. Filled out from reference TRBV2 and TRBJ2-4, the complete variable domain reads EPEVTQTPSHQVTQMGQEVILRCVPISNHLYFYWYRQILGQKVEFLVSFYNNEISEKSEIFDDQFSVERPDGSNFTLKIRSTKLEDSAMYFCASSVRQGLQNIQYFGAGTRLSVL.

The rearrangement uses TRBV7-2 and TRBJ1-4, with TRBD1 as a possible D gene (5 bases). The V and J ends lost 5 bases and 13 bases respectively, with 20 bases between them. The CDR3 is 14 residues long. Germline V lookup: CDR1 SGHTA, CDR2 FQGNSA. CDR3 nucleotides: TGTGCCAGCAGCCCCAGGCGACAGCCATCTAGACTGTTTTTT. Its protein is CASSPRRQPSRLFF.

The chain has TRBV18 and TRBJ2-7, with D maybe TRBD2 (6 bases). From germline, CDR1 is KGHSH and CDR2 LQKENI. The V end was cut by 5 bases, the J end by 7 bases, with 12 bases between. The CDR3 contains 12 residues. The CDR3 nucleotides read TGTGCCAGCTCATCCAAGGCGGGAGAGCAGTACTTC. It is translated as CASSSKAGEQYF.

The table lists this clone with a few counts. The chain employs TRBV6-1 and TRBJ2-7, with a weak D call TRBD2 (6 bases). Germline V CDR1 and CDR2: MNHNS, SASEGT. The CDR3 loop spans 16 amino acids. The V and J ends lost 1 base and 0 bases respectively, with 13 bases between them. The CDR3 loop is CASSEVVAVSSYEQYF. The CDR3 DNA is TGTGCCAGCAGTGAAGTTGTAGCGGTCAGCTCCTACGAGCAGTACTTC.

The genes are TRBV6-5 and TRBJ2-1; 7 bases fit TRBD2. After removal of 10 bases from V and 9 bases from J, the junction contained 6 bases not matched to a gene. This CDR3 has 11 residues. The V gene's germline CDR1 is MNHEY and CDR2 SVGAGI. The CDR3 sequence is CATKAGREQFF. In nucleotides, the CDR3 is TGTGCCACCAAAGCGGGGCGTGAGCAGTTCTTC.

This clone was seen only once. The chain links TRBV7-9 to TRBJ1-5; D might be TRBD1 (5 bases). The CDR3 has 16 amino acids. Trimming stripped 5 bases from V and 1 base from J, with 15 bases between. The germline CDR1 and CDR2 sequences are SEHNR and FQNEAQ (reference sequence). CDR3: CASSVGTGISNQPQHF. Written as DNA, the CDR3 is TGTGCCAGCAGCGTCGGTACAGGAATAAGCAATCAGCCCCAGCATTTT.